Below are 24 T cell receptor beta chains sequenced from a single sample in a study of cytomegalovirus exposure and HLA in healthy donors. PCR primers comprised 60 Vbeta and 13 Jbeta primers. Sequencing was performed with immunoSEQ multiplex PCR; in TCRdb, only in-frame clones are kept and a portion is missing. The sample has around 200,000 clones, roughly 80% seen once. Sequences were obtained from PBMCs. The receptors derive from a girl aged 5 to 17 in good health and CMV-seronegative.

The chain joins TRBV5-1 to TRBJ2-5; 10 bases align to TRBD2. TRBJ2-7 explains the end of the DNA better; the J call may be wrong. Germline values: CDR1 SGHRS, CDR2 YFSETQ. CDR3 size: 14 residues. Here the CDR3 DNA reads TGCGCCAGCAGCCCTAGCGGGAGCGTGTACGAGCAGTACTTC. It translates to CASSPSGSVYEQYF.

This clone showed up just once. The V and J genes are TRBV2 and TRBJ2-5; 7 bases are a match to TRBD1. Germline loops: CDR1 SNHLY, CDR2 FYNNEI. This CDR3 contains 13 residues. With 6 bases clipped from V and 5 bases from J, the junction kept 6 bases outside the gene matches. The chain's CDR3 is CASSRQGEETQYF. For the CDR3, the DNA is TGTGCCAGCAGCAGGCAGGGGGAGGAGACCCAGTACTTC.

The J gene is TRBJ2-7, the V gene TRBV6-5; D perhaps matches TRBD1 (5 bases). This CDR3 region has 15 residues. CDR1 MNHEY and CDR2 SVGAGI come from the germline V gene. V was shortened by 0 bases and J by 5 bases, with 14 bases between the two germline ends. The CDR3 reads CASSYSGRTSDEQYF. CDR3 DNA sequence: TGTGCCAGCAGTTACTCGGGTCGGACATCCGACGAGCAGTACTTC.

V usage is TRBV7-2 and J usage is TRBJ1-6; 7 bases line up with TRBD1. This CDR3 is 16 amino acids long. From germline, CDR1 is SGHTA and CDR2 FQGNSA. The V and J ends lost 2 bases and 7 bases, in that order; junction bases with no gene match: 8. For the CDR3, the DNA is TGTGCCAGCAGCTTAAGGTGGGACAGTGAGAATTCACCCCTCCACTTT. This gives the protein CASSLRWDSENSPLHF.

The J gene is TRBJ2-7, the V gene TRBV5-6; D is unclear. CDR1 is SGHDT, CDR2 YYEEEE, per germline. Deletions cut 0 bases from V and 4 bases from J, with 17 bases between. The CDR3 has 16 amino acids. The CDR3 here is CASSLVTSLGPYEQYF. Here the CDR3 DNA reads TGTGCCAGCAGCTTGGTCACCTCGCTAGGTCCATACGAGCAGTACTTC.

The chain links TRBV6-5 to TRBJ1-2; D might be TRBD1 (5 bases). The CDR3 is made up of 16 amino acids. Germline CDR1 is MNHEY and CDR2 is SVGAGI. V shed 4 bases and J shed 3 bases, with 18 bases lying between them. CDR3 coding DNA: TGTGCCAGCAGTTCCCTAGGAGGGGCGAAAGACTATGGCTACACCTTC. Translating it yields CASSSLGGAKDYGYTF.

In its sample, this clone was seen a few times. The chain has TRBV5-6 and TRBJ1-2; possibly TRBD1 for D (6 bases). The CDR3 length is 15 residues. V lost 0 bases, J lost 5 bases, and 14 bases lay in between. From germline, CDR1 is SGHDT and CDR2 YYEEEE. For the CDR3, the DNA is TGTGCCAGCAGCTTGGTAGACAGGCCAAATTATGGCTACACCTTC. Encoded protein: CASSLVDRPNYGYTF.

The chain links TRBV4-3 to TRBJ1-4; D not resolved. CDR1 LGHNA and CDR2 YSLEER come from the germline V gene. The CDR3 runs to 16 residues. With 1 base removed from V and 7 bases from J, the gap between germline ends came to 16 bases. The CDR3 reads CASSQVFAPRGEKLFF. In DNA, the CDR3 is TGCGCCAGCAGCCAAGTGTTTGCACCTCGGGGTGAAAAACTGTTTTTT.

The chain couples TRBV5-1 to TRBJ2-7, with TRBD1 matching over 7 bases. V trimming: 1 base; J trimming: 4 bases; junction bases outside the gene matches: 8. CDR3 size: 15 residues. Germline assignment: CDR1 SGHRS and CDR2 YFSETQ. The DNA for the CDR3 is TGCGCCAGCAGCTTGTCCGGGACAGAACCGTACGAGCAGTACTTC. This sequence encodes CASSLSGTEPYEQYF.

This clone was seen only once. V gene TRBV28 combines with J gene TRBJ1-5, with no clear D. CDR3 length: 15 residues. The germline gives CDR1 MDHEN, CDR2 SYDVKM. Trimming removed 7 bases at V and 5 bases at J, with 18 bases between. The CDR3: CASILGVRFDQPQHF. The CDR3 DNA reads as TGTGCCAGCATCCTCGGGGTAAGGTTCGATCAGCCCCAGCATTTT.

The rearrangement joins TRBV7-2 to TRBJ1-2, with D uncertain. Deletions cut 1 base from V and 5 bases from J, with 8 bases between. Per germline, CDR1 SGHTA and CDR2 FQGNSA. This CDR3 has 13 residues. The DNA of the CDR3 is TGTGCCAGCAGCTTAGGGGGAGGGTATGGCTACACCTTC. It yields the protein CASSLGGGYGYTF.

The chain carries TRBV13 and TRBJ2-2; 7 positions match TRBD1. The CDR3 contains 15 residues. Per the germline V gene, CDR1 is PRHDT and CDR2 is FYEKMQ (reference sequence). With V trimmed by 6 bases and J by 2 bases, 6 bases remained unmatched. The chain's CDR3 is CASSLGGRNTGELFF. CDR3 DNA: TGTGCCAGCAGTCTAGGGGGCAGAAACACCGGGGAGCTGTTTTTT.

This clone was seen a handful of times. The rearrangement links TRBV11-3 to TRBJ1-2; 9 nucleotides match TRBD1. The CDR3 runs 13 residues. Germline values: CDR1 SGHNT, CDR2 YENEEA. J lost 8 bases, V lost 5 bases, and 6 bases had no gene match. CDR3 sequence reads: CASSLGTGNGYTF. In DNA, the CDR3 is TGTGCCAGCAGCCTTGGGACAGGGAACGGCTACACCTTC.

This CDR3 is CASSLAPAWFIYRGYTF. Here the CDR3 DNA reads TGTGCCAGCAGCTTAGCCCCTGCATGGTTTATCTATCGTGGCTACACCTTC. The chain couples TRBV11-2 to TRBJ1-2; unclear D gene. CDR3 length equals 17 residues. In germline, CDR1 is SGHAT, CDR2 FQNNGV. V was trimmed by 1 base and J by 7 bases, leaving 22 bases between them. Filled out from reference TRBV11-2 and TRBJ1-2, the complete variable domain reads EAGVAQSPRYKIIEKRQSVAFWCNPISGHATLYWYQQILGQGPKLLIQFQNNGVVDDSQLPKDRFSAERLKGVDSTLKIQPAKLEDSAVYLCASSLAPAWFIYRGYTFGSGTRLTVV.

The rearrangement joins TRBV7-9 to TRBJ1-3; 8 bases agree with TRBD1. Germline lookup yields CDR1 SEHNR and CDR2 FQNEAQ (reference sequence). This CDR3 is 17 amino acids long. Trimming at V came to 2 bases and at J to 2 bases, leaving 8 bases not matched to a gene. The CDR3 nucleotides are TGTGCCAGCAGCTTACCGATCGACAGGGGCCCTGGAAACACCATATATTTT. It yields the protein CASSLPIDRGPGNTIYF. The entire variable domain, with the rest obtained from reference TRBV7-9 and TRBJ1-3, is as follows: DTGVSQNPRHKITKRGQNVTFRCDPISEHNRLYWYRQTLGQGPEFLTYFQNEAQLEKSRLLSDRFSAERPKGSFSTLEIQRTEQGDSAMYLCASSLPIDRGPGNTIYFGEGSWLTVV.

This chain uses TRBV27 with TRBJ1-1; 9 nucleotides match TRBD1. Trimming removed 11 bases from V and 6 bases from J; junction bases left unmatched: 10. Germline V gene data show CDR1 as MNHEY and CDR2 as SMNVEV (reference sequence). The CDR3 runs to 13 residues. CDR3 DNA sequence: TGTGCCGGAACTCTGACAGGGGGGTCTGAAGCTTTCTTT. This codes for CAGTLTGGSEAFF.

The chain employs TRBV27 and TRBJ1-5, with D hard to call. The CDR3 consists of 15 residues. CDR1 is MNHEY, CDR2 SMNVEV, per germline (reference sequence). V was clipped by 3 bases and J by 3 bases, with 12 bases between them. CDR3 amino acids: CASSFAGRINQPQHF. Here the CDR3 DNA reads TGTGCCAGCAGTTTTGCGGGGAGGATCAATCAGCCCCAGCATTTT.

The V call is TRBV19, the J call TRBJ1-2; D remains unclear. The CDR3 length is 13 residues. Germline CDR1 reads LNHDA; CDR2 reads SQIVND (reference sequence). V was clipped by 7 bases and J by 3 bases, with 12 bases between them. The CDR3 sequence: CASTGQRDYGYTF. The CDR3 DNA is TGTGCCAGTACTGGTCAGAGGGACTATGGCTACACCTTC.

The CDR3 region is CASSSEQGLGYTF. DNA of the CDR3: TGTGCCAGCAGCTCCGAACAGGGTCTCGGCTACACCTTC. The chain employs TRBV7-9 and TRBJ1-2; D is possibly TRBD1 (6 bases). V was trimmed by 4 bases and J by 8 bases, leaving 14 bases between them. There are 13 residues in the CDR3. The germline gives CDR1 SEHNR, CDR2 FQNEAQ (reference sequence). The whole variable domain, filled in from reference TRBV7-9 and TRBJ1-2, reads DTGVSQNPRHKITKRGQNVTFRCDPISEHNRLYWYRQTLGQGPEFLTYFQNEAQLEKSRLLSDRFSAERPKGSFSTLEIQRTEQGDSAMYLCASSSEQGLGYTFGSGTRLTVV.

The chain uses TRBV30 and TRBJ2-7, with D tentatively TRBD2 (5 bases). This CDR3 contains 13 residues. Germline CDR1 is GTSNPN and CDR2 is SVGIG (reference sequence). Trimming removed 1 base at V and 4 bases at J, with 11 bases between. CDR3: CAWSAGMGYEQYF. The DNA for the CDR3 is TGTGCCTGGAGTGCCGGGATGGGGTACGAGCAGTACTTC. Full variable domain (missing parts from reference TRBV30 and TRBJ2-7): SQTIHQWPATLVQPVGSPLSLECTVEGTSNPNLYWYRQAAGRGLQLLFYSVGIGQISSEVPQNLSASRPQDRQFILSSKKLLLSDSGFYLCAWSAGMGYEQYFGPGTRLTVT.

The chain is built from TRBV27 and TRBJ2-1; 11 bases are a match to TRBD2. V was clipped by 3 bases and J by 9 bases; unmatched bases: 7. Germline lookup yields CDR1 MNHEY and CDR2 SMNVEV (reference sequence). The CDR3 is 15 residues long. In nucleotides, the CDR3 is TGTGCCAGCAGTTTGGGTCTTCTAGCGGGAGGTGAGCAGTTCTTC. Protein: CASSLGLLAGGEQFF.

In its sample, this clone was seen a few times. The chain employs TRBV9 and TRBJ1-1; the match to TRBD1 covers 7 bases. CDR3 size: 14 residues. CDR1 is SGDLS, CDR2 YYNGEE, per germline. J gave up 3 bases and V 0 bases, and 2 bases lay outside the gene matches. The CDR3 DNA is TGTGCCAGCAGCGTAGTCACAGGGGACACTGAAGCTTTCTTT. It is translated as CASSVVTGDTEAFF.

The genes are TRBV25-1 and TRBJ2-1; D perhaps matches TRBD2 (5 bases). The CDR3 totals 16 residues. Per the germline V gene, CDR1 is MGHDK and CDR2 is SYGVNS. V lost 3 bases, J lost 8 bases, and 20 bases lay in between. The CDR3 sequence is CASSDPGGVSEDEQFF. CDR3 nucleotide sequence: TGTGCCAGCAGTGACCCAGGAGGTGTGTCTGAAGATGAGCAGTTCTTC.

The chain couples TRBV29-1 to TRBJ2-7, with 8 positions matching TRBD2. The V gene end was trimmed by 5 bases and the J gene end by 3 bases; junction bases not matched to a gene: 9. The germline CDR1 and CDR2 sequences are SQVTM and ANQGSEA. This CDR3 is built from 14 residues. The CDR3 region is CSVLLSREGYEQYF. The CDR3 DNA is TGCAGCGTTCTCCTCTCCCGGGAGGGCTACGAGCAGTACTTC.